The 10 T cell receptor beta chains listed next were all sequenced from one sample in a study of response to subunit inactivated influenza vaccine. TCRdb analysed the RT-PCR reads with MiXCR anew, one entry per CDR3 protein. The sample shows roughly 760,000 distinct CDR3 sequences, around 21% of them seen only once. This specimen consisted of PBMCs from blood, obtained more than 4 days after vaccination. Receptors were obtained from a man in his forties or fifties who received an inactivated influenza vaccine.

This clonotype was seen ten or more times. The chain employs TRBV7-2 and TRBJ2-3; D might be TRBD1 (6 bases). The V end was cut by 3 bases, the J end by 4 bases, with 8 bases between. Germline V gives CDR1 SGHTA, CDR2 FQGNSA. This CDR3 region has 13 residues. In nucleotides, the CDR3 is TGTGCCAGCAGCTTTACAGGGTCAGATACGCAGTATTTT. This codes for CASSFTGSDTQYF.

This clonotype was observed a few times. The chain carries TRBV12-3 or TRBV12-4 and TRBJ1-5, with a possible D match to TRBD1 (6 bases). This CDR3 comprises 15 residues. Trimming left V 6 bases short and J 4 bases short, with 16 bases between. The CDR3 DNA is TGTGCCAGCAGCCCTCCGGGACACGGTAATCAGCCCCAGCATTTT. As protein: CASSPPGHGNQPQHF.

The CDR3 protein is CSARDPGGQPQHF. The CDR3 region has the DNA TGCAGTGCTAGAGATCCCGGAGGTCAGCCCCAGCATTTT. This sequence joins TRBV20-1 and TRBJ1-5; D remains unclear. Trimming took off 0 bases at V and 6 bases at J, with 9 bases between the two ends. This CDR3 contains 13 residues. The germline V gene encodes CDR1 DFQATT and CDR2 SNEGSKA (reference sequence).

There are a few counts of this clonotype. The CDR3 sequence: CASRQGNYEQFF. The CDR3 DNA reads as TGTGCCAGCCGACAGGGGAACTATGAGCAGTTCTTC. The chain couples TRBV7-9 to TRBJ2-1; 8 bases match TRBD1. CDR1 is SEHNR and CDR2 is FQNEAQ in the germline V gene (reference sequence). Trimming cost V 8 bases and J 8 bases; bases outside gene matches: 5. The CDR3 sequence is 12 residues long.

This clonotype came up once. This chain connects TRBV10-3 to TRBJ2-1; 8 nucleotides match TRBD2. The CDR3 is made up of 12 amino acids. CDR1 is ENHRY and CDR2 is SYGVKD in the germline V gene. Trimming at V came to 9 bases and at J to 7 bases, leaving 5 bases not matched to a gene. The CDR3 region has the DNA TGTGCCATGACCGGGACTAGTAATGAGCAGTTCTTC. Protein: CAMTGTSNEQFF.

V and J are TRBV29-1 and TRBJ1-1, with 9 bases matching TRBD1. V lost 4 bases, J lost 3 bases, and 6 bases stayed unmatched. The germline V gene encodes CDR1 SQVTM and CDR2 ANQGSEA. The CDR3 loop spans 14 amino acids. CDR3 in amino acids: CSVAVQGAHTEAFF. The CDR3 DNA reads as TGCAGCGTTGCAGTACAGGGGGCTCACACTGAAGCTTTCTTT.

The J gene is TRBJ2-3, the V gene TRBV20-1; 9 bases fit TRBD2. Germline V gives CDR1 DFQATT, CDR2 SNEGSKA (reference sequence). The CDR3 extends over 15 amino acids. V was clipped by 6 bases and J by 5 bases; unmatched bases: 12. The CDR3 DNA follows: TGCAGTGCAACGGCGGGCGGGAGGGCCATAGATACGCAGTATTTT. It yields the protein CSATAGGRAIDTQYF.

The chain's CDR3 is CSVESKGGGPHEQFF. The CDR3 DNA reads TGCAGCGTTGAATCAAAGGGCGGTGGTCCGCATGAGCAGTTCTTC. The genes are TRBV29-1 and TRBJ2-1; unclear D gene. The germline gives CDR1 SQVTM, CDR2 ANQGSEA. The CDR3 consists of 15 residues. V was trimmed by 2 bases and J by 8 bases, leaving 19 bases between them.

This chain links TRBV7-2 with TRBJ2-3; TRBD1 might be the D (5 bases). The CDR3 totals 14 residues. Trimming pared 6 bases from V and 2 bases from J, leaving 12 bases between. The germline CDR1 and CDR2 sequences are SGHTA and FQGNSA. The CDR3 DNA is TGTGCCAGCAGAACTATGGGGCCCACAGATACGCAGTATTTT. Amino acids: CASRTMGPTDTQYF.

This clonotype was counted at least ten times. The chain has TRBV5-1 and TRBJ2-7; 15 bases map to TRBD2. V lost 4 bases and J lost 3; bases outside the gene matches: 2. The length of the CDR3 is 15 residues. Germline values: CDR1 SGHRS, CDR2 YFSETQ. The CDR3 loop is CASSPGLAGGYEQYF. Here the CDR3 DNA reads TGCGCCAGCAGCCCGGGACTAGCGGGGGGCTACGAGCAGTACTTC.